This T cell receptor beta chain was observed in a study of radiation and T cells in renal cell carcinoma. Germline-derived CDR1 and CDR2 are SNHLY and FYNNEI. With 2 bases removed from V and 2 bases from J, the gap between germline ends came to 12 bases. The CDR3 extends over 15 amino acids. Libraries were prepared by immunoSEQ multiplex PCR; TCRdb keeps only in-frame clonotypes and omits some of them. The sample gives roughly 45,000 clones, roughly 85% of which show up once; 27% is in the top ten. Time point specified: blood 4 weeks post-SBRT, at nephrectomy. Stated treatment: 15 Gy SBRT to primary tumor, nephrectomy 4 weeks later.

The sequenced sample was blood, obtained from a patient whose treatment included radiotherapy and nephrectomy. The V and J genes are TRBV2 and TRBJ1-2; a possible D gene is TRBD1 (6 bases). The source of this sequence is a woman in her 70s with renal cell carcinoma. The CDR3: CASSETVGGNYGYTF. CDR3 sequence (DNA): TGTGCCAGCAGTGAAACTGTAGGGGGAAACTATGGCTACACCTTC.